These T cell receptor beta chains were read from a single sample in a study of T cell responses to AZD1222 COVID-19 vaccine. Sequencing used immunoSEQ multiplex PCR; TCRdb keeps in-frame clones, though not all of them. This table has under 140,000 clones, about 94% appearing once. Sample: peripheral blood, taken 28 days after the second AZD1222 dose. The receptors originated from an adult who received the AZD1222 COVID-19 vaccine. The CDR3 runs from the conserved cysteine through the conserved F or W. The D gene is left open where the match is weak. Clone size, where shown, is once, few, many, or a class for clones that have expanded.

CDR3nt: TGCGCCAGCAGTGACGCGGGCGACGCTGGAAACACCATATATTTT
CDR3aa: CASSDAGDAGNTIYF
j_gene: TRBJ1-3
d_gene: -
len: 15
v_gene: TRBV10-1
abundance: -

CDR3nt: TGTGCCAGCAGCCCCAGCGGACGGGATAATTCACCCCTCCACTTT
CDR3aa: CASSPSGRDNSPLHF
j_gene: TRBJ1-6
d_gene: -
len: 15
v_gene: TRBV7-9
abundance: -

CDR3nt: TGTGCCAGCAGCCGACCTGTGATGGGGTTGGAGACCCAGTACTTC
CDR3aa: CASSRPVMGLETQYF
j_gene: TRBJ2-5
d_gene: -
len: 15
v_gene: TRBV6-5
abundance: -

CDR3nt: TGTGCCAGCAGTGAAGGGGACAGGGGGATGCAGTACTTC
CDR3aa: CASSEGDRGMQYF
j_gene: TRBJ2-7
d_gene: TRBD1
len: 13
v_gene: TRBV6-1
abundance: -

CDR3nt: TGTGCCAGCAGCTTAGGAACTAGCGGGGGCACAGATACGCAGTATTTT
CDR3aa: CASSLGTSGGTDTQYF
j_gene: TRBJ2-3
d_gene: TRBD2
len: 16
v_gene: TRBV7-7
abundance: -

CDR3nt: TGTGCCAGTAGTAGGGGGGCTGGAGCCTTGCTGTCTTTCTTT
CDR3aa: CASSRGAGALLSFF
j_gene: TRBJ1-1
d_gene: -
len: 14
v_gene: TRBV19
abundance: once

CDR3nt: TGCGCCAGCAGCCCTATTTCGGGACAGGATAATGGCTACACCTTC
CDR3aa: CASSPISGQDNGYTF
j_gene: TRBJ1-2
d_gene: TRBD1
len: 15
v_gene: TRBV5-1
abundance: -

CDR3nt: TGTGCCAGCAGCTTATGGGCGGAGGCTGTATATTTT
CDR3aa: CASSLWAEAVYF
j_gene: TRBJ1-3
d_gene: -
len: 12
v_gene: TRBV11-2
abundance: -

CDR3nt: TGTGCCAGCGACGCGGGTAATTCACCCCTCCACTTT
CDR3aa: CASDAGNSPLHF
j_gene: TRBJ1-6
d_gene: -
len: 12
v_gene: TRBV7-9
abundance: few

CDR3nt: TGTGCCAGCTCACCACTCTACGAGCAGTACTTC
CDR3aa: CASSPLYEQYF
j_gene: TRBJ2-7
d_gene: -
len: 11
v_gene: TRBV18
abundance: -

CDR3nt: TGCGCCAGCAGCTTCTGGGGCAATGAGCAGTTCTTC
CDR3aa: CASSFWGNEQFF
j_gene: TRBJ2-1
d_gene: -
len: 12
v_gene: TRBV5-1
abundance: -

CDR3nt: TGTGCCAGCAGTTTGCCGGGACGAAGCACAGATACGCAGTATTTT
CDR3aa: CASSLPGRSTDTQYF
j_gene: TRBJ2-3
d_gene: -
len: 15
v_gene: TRBV27
abundance: -

CDR3nt: TGTGCCAGCAGCCAAACACGAGGGGATTTTTCCTATTCTTCCCTCCACTTT
CDR3aa: CASSQTRGDFSYSSLHF
j_gene: TRBJ1-6
d_gene: -
len: 17
v_gene: TRBV6-2/TRBV6-3
abundance: -

CDR3nt: TGTGCCAGCAGCCAAGCTAGCGGGGGGGCCGAGCAGTACTTC
CDR3aa: CASSQASGGAEQYF
j_gene: TRBJ2-7
d_gene: TRBD2
len: 14
v_gene: TRBV3-1/TRBV3-2
abundance: once

CDR3nt: TGCGCCAGCAGCTTGGATCAGGGGGCTAATGAAAAACTGTTTTTT
CDR3aa: CASSLDQGANEKLFF
j_gene: TRBJ1-4
d_gene: TRBD1
len: 15
v_gene: TRBV5-1
abundance: -

CDR3nt: TGTGCCAGCTCATCGGGAGCTGGAAACACCATATATTTT
CDR3aa: CASSSGAGNTIYF
j_gene: TRBJ1-3
d_gene: -
len: 13
v_gene: TRBV18
abundance: few

CDR3nt: TGTGCCAGCAGCTTAGATCCGGGGGCCTATAGCGAGCAGTACTTC
CDR3aa: CASSLDPGAYSEQYF
j_gene: TRBJ2-7
d_gene: -
len: 15
v_gene: TRBV11-2
abundance: -

CDR3nt: TGTGCCAGCAGCCCCCACCAGCGGGGGGTCCAAGAGACCCAGTACTTC
CDR3aa: CASSPHQRGVQETQYF
j_gene: TRBJ2-5
d_gene: TRBD2
len: 16
v_gene: TRBV5-4
abundance: -

CDR3nt: TGTGCCAGTAGCTTGAACACTGAAGCTTTCTTT
CDR3aa: CASSLNTEAFF
j_gene: TRBJ1-1
d_gene: -
len: 11
v_gene: TRBV19
abundance: -

CDR3nt: TGCGCCAGCAGCCCAGGGACCCTGAACACTGAAGCTTTCTTT
CDR3aa: CASSPGTLNTEAFF
j_gene: TRBJ1-1
d_gene: -
len: 14
v_gene: TRBV5-1
abundance: -

CDR3nt: TGTGCCAGCAGCCCCGGGACACATACTGGAAACACCATATATTTT
CDR3aa: CASSPGTHTGNTIYF
j_gene: TRBJ1-3
d_gene: -
len: 15
v_gene: TRBV5-4
abundance: -

CDR3nt: TGTGCCAGCAGCTTAGCCCTGACTAGCGGGCATACCGGGGAGCTGTTTTTT
CDR3aa: CASSLALTSGHTGELFF
j_gene: TRBJ2-2
d_gene: TRBD2
len: 17
v_gene: TRBV7-9
abundance: -

CDR3nt: TGTGCCAGCAGTGAACCGCACAGGGGCTCCTACGAGCAGTACTTC
CDR3aa: CASSEPHRGSYEQYF
j_gene: TRBJ2-7
d_gene: TRBD1
len: 15
v_gene: TRBV6-1
abundance: -

CDR3nt: TGCGCCAGCAGTGAGACTAGCGGACCCTACGAGCAGTACTTC
CDR3aa: CASSETSGPYEQYF
j_gene: TRBJ2-7
d_gene: TRBD2
len: 14
v_gene: TRBV10-1
abundance: -

CDR3nt: TGTGCCAGCAGTTACGACTCTAGCGGGGGCGATGAGCAGTTCTTC
CDR3aa: CASSYDSSGGDEQFF
j_gene: TRBJ2-1
d_gene: TRBD2
len: 15
v_gene: TRBV6-2/TRBV6-3
abundance: -

CDR3nt: TGTGCCAGCAGCCAAGAGGGAAGGGGGAACTATGGCTACACCTTC
CDR3aa: CASSQEGRGNYGYTF
j_gene: TRBJ1-2
d_gene: -
len: 15
v_gene: TRBV4-2
abundance: -

CDR3nt: TGCGCCAGCAGCTTTAGGGAGTACCAAGAGACCCAGTACTTC
CDR3aa: CASSFREYQETQYF
j_gene: TRBJ2-5
d_gene: -
len: 14
v_gene: TRBV5-1
abundance: -

CDR3nt: TGTGCCAGCAGTGAAGGGTTGACGACCCACTCCCCGAGGAGGGTCGAGCAGTACTTC
CDR3aa: CASSEGLTTHSPRRVEQYF
j_gene: TRBJ2-7
d_gene: -
len: 19
v_gene: TRBV6-1
abundance: -

CDR3nt: TGTGCCAGCAGAAAAGACAGGGACTCCTACAATGAGCAGTTCTTC
CDR3aa: CASRKDRDSYNEQFF
j_gene: TRBJ2-1
d_gene: TRBD1
len: 15
v_gene: TRBV6-5
abundance: -

CDR3nt: TGCGCCAGCAGCTTGGGTGTTTCAAACTCCTACGAGCAGTACTTC
CDR3aa: CASSLGVSNSYEQYF
j_gene: TRBJ2-7
d_gene: -
len: 15
v_gene: TRBV5-1
abundance: -

CDR3nt: TGTGCCAGCAGGCGAGCGGGTTACTCCTACAATGAGCAGTTCTTC
CDR3aa: CASRRAGYSYNEQFF
j_gene: TRBJ2-1
d_gene: -
len: 15
v_gene: TRBV6-5
abundance: once

CDR3nt: TGCGCCAGCACTCAGGGTGGTTTTGGTACGCAGTATTTT
CDR3aa: CASTQGGFGTQYF
j_gene: TRBJ2-3
d_gene: -
len: 13
v_gene: TRBV10-2
abundance: -